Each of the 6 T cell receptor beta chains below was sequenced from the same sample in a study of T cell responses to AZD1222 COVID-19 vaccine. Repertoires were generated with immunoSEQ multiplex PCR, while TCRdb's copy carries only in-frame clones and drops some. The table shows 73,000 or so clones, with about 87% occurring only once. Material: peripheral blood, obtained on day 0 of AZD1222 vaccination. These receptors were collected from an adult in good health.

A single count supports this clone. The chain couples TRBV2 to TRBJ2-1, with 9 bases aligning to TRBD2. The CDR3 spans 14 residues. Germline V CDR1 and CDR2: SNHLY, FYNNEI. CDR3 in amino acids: CAEGSSGAYNEQFF. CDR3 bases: TGTGCGGAGGGGTCTAGCGGGGCATACAATGAGCAGTTCTTC.

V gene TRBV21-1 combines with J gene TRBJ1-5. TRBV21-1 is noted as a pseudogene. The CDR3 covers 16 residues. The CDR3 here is CASNRKDPVGNQPQHF. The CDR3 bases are TGTGCCAGCAACCGTAAAGACCCAGTGGGCAATCAGCCCCAGCATTTT.

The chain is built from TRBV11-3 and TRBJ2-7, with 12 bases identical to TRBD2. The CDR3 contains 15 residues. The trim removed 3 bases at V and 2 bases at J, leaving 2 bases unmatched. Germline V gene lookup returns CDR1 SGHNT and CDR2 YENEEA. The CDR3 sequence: CASSFGLAGPYEQYF. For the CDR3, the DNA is TGTGCCAGCAGCTTCGGACTAGCGGGGCCCTACGAGCAGTACTTC.

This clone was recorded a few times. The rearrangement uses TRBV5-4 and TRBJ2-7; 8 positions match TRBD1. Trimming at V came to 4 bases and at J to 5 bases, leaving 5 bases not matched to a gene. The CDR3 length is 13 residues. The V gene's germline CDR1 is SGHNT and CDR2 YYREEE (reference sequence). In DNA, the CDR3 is TGTGCCAGCAGCCGACAGGGGAGAGACGAGCAGTACTTC. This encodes CASSRQGRDEQYF.

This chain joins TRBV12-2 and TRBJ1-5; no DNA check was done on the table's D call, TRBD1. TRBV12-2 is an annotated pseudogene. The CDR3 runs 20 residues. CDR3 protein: CASRLKRYQGFGCCNQPQHF. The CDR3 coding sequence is TGTGCAAGTCGCTTAAAGCGTTATCAGGGCTTCGGGTGTTGCAATCAGCCCCAGCATTTT.

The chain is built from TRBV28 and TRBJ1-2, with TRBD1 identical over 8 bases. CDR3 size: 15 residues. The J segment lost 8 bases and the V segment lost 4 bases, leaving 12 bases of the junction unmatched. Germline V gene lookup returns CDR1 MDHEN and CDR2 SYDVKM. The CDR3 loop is CASSSRGQGAHGYTF. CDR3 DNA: TGTGCCAGCAGTTCAAGGGGCCAGGGGGCGCACGGCTACACCTTC.